What follows describes a single T cell receptor beta chain. The source of the sample is a study of cytomegalovirus exposure and HLA in healthy donors. Vbeta (60) and Jbeta (13) primers were used in the PCR. Only in-frame clones appear in the TCRdb table, and some are missing; sequencing was by immunoSEQ multiplex PCR. The sample records some 130,000 clones, approximately 77% being singletons. This CDR3 region has 16 residues. The V and J ends lost 0 bases and 7 bases, in that order; junction bases with no gene match: 5. CDR1 is SGHNT, CDR2 YYREEE, per germline (reference sequence). Source material: PBMCs. J is TRBJ2-1 and V is TRBV5-4, with 12 bases that match TRBD2. This sequence originates from a young man in good health and CMV-seronegative. CDR3: CASSLALAGGGNEQFF. The DNA of the CDR3 is TGTGCCAGCAGCTTGGCTCTAGCGGGAGGGGGAAATGAGCAGTTCTTC.